The rows below give T cell receptor beta chains drawn from one sample of a study of cytomegalovirus exposure and HLA in healthy donors. TCRdb's copy holds only in-frame clones and misses some; the assay was immunoSEQ multiplex PCR. The sample contains roughly 290,000 clones, 80% of which appear only once. Sample: PBMCs. The receptors come from a girl aged 2 to 10 in good health and CMV-seronegative. Each CDR3 is given with its conserved first and last residue.

v_gene: TRBV27; j_gene: TRBJ2-3; CDR3aa: CASRRGGGTDTQYF
v_gene: TRBV18; j_gene: TRBJ1-1; CDR3aa: CASSPRDRGWTEAFF
v_gene: TRBV19; j_gene: TRBJ1-3; CDR3aa: CASSIDLVTAGNTIYF
v_gene: TRBV7-7; j_gene: TRBJ2-3; CDR3aa: CASSLGGGNTDTQYF
v_gene: TRBV9; j_gene: TRBJ2-1; CDR3aa: CASSVSGGYTDNEQFF
v_gene: TRBV28; j_gene: TRBJ1-1; CDR3aa: CASSLRLLNTEAFF
v_gene: TRBV11-3; j_gene: TRBJ2-7; CDR3aa: CASSRGGGWPQYF
v_gene: TRBV5-4; j_gene: TRBJ1-1; CDR3aa: CASSLGRERNTEAFF
v_gene: TRBV5-6; j_gene: TRBJ1-6; CDR3aa: CASSLGPAAGSPLHF
v_gene: TRBV7-9; j_gene: TRBJ1-2; CDR3aa: CASSPPGQRDYGYTF
v_gene: TRBV23-1; j_gene: TRBJ2-1; CDR3aa: CASSQGTGGGDNEQFF
v_gene: TRBV19; j_gene: TRBJ2-4; CDR3aa: CASTPSDFLAKNIQYF
v_gene: TRBV5-1; j_gene: TRBJ1-1; CDR3aa: CASSLSPPGGYTEAFF
v_gene: TRBV27; j_gene: TRBJ1-2; CDR3aa: CASKPLDRTNYGYTF
v_gene: TRBV7-2; j_gene: TRBJ1-3; CDR3aa: CASSPYPSGNTIYF
v_gene: TRBV7-2; j_gene: TRBJ2-2; CDR3aa: CASSTSGGAGTGELFF
v_gene: TRBV6-5; j_gene: TRBJ1-2; CDR3aa: CASSYGGALGYTF
v_gene: TRBV5-6; j_gene: TRBJ1-5; CDR3aa: CASSVRQGARSNQPQHF
v_gene: TRBV7-8; j_gene: TRBJ2-7; CDR3aa: CASSPMTDVYEQYF
v_gene: TRBV19; j_gene: TRBJ1-2; CDR3aa: CASGKGAPNYGYTF
v_gene: TRBV4-1; j_gene: TRBJ2-7; CDR3aa: CASSPRDTYEQYF
v_gene: TRBV28; j_gene: TRBJ2-1; CDR3aa: CASILVAGGYNEQFF
v_gene: TRBV2; j_gene: TRBJ1-4; CDR3aa: CASRAKVATNEKLFF
v_gene: TRBV7-8; j_gene: TRBJ2-7; CDR3aa: CASSNRGIVLKRYEQYF
v_gene: TRBV27; j_gene: TRBJ2-1; CDR3aa: CASRYGTSGTHNEQFF
v_gene: TRBV2; j_gene: TRBJ1-1; CDR3aa: CASSESPGRDTEAFF
v_gene: TRBV28; j_gene: TRBJ1-6; CDR3aa: CASSPGGGRTYNSPLHF
v_gene: TRBV28; j_gene: TRBJ1-2; CDR3aa: CASSLVGVGGYTF